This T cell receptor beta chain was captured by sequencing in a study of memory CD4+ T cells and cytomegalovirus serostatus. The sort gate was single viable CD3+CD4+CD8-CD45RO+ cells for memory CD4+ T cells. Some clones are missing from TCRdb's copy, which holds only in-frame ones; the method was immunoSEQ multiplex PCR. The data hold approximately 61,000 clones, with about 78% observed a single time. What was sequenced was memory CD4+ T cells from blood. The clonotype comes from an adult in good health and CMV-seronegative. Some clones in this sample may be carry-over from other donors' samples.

The DNA for the CDR3 is TGTGCCAGCAGTTTCGACGGATTTAATCAGCCCCAGCATTTT. Its translation is CASSFDGFNQPQHF. The chain has TRBV28 and TRBJ1-5; D remains ambiguous. CDR3 length: 14 amino acids. CDR1 is MDHEN and CDR2 is SYDVKM in the germline V gene. Trimming removed 3 bases at V and 4 bases at J, with 10 bases between. Supplemented by reference TRBV28 and TRBJ1-5, the full variable domain reads DVKVTQSSRYLVKRTGEKVFLECVQDMDHENMFWYRQDPGLGLRLIYFSYDVKMKEKGDIPEGYSVSREKKERFSLILESASTNQTSMYLCASSFDGFNQPQHFGDGTRLSIL.